This TCR beta chain was retrieved from a study of OX40 agonist ivuxolimab in advanced cancers. Study at large: At under 85% male, the cohort had a mean age of roughly 60 years, ranging from 23 to 79. Study-wide results and limits: Partial responders at 0.1-3.0 mg/kg showed near-lowest clonal expansion. Expanded clones were, on average, more numerous in CD8+ T cells than in CD4+.

Assay used: immunoSEQ multiplex PCR; TCRdb lists only in-frame clones, some missing. The sample holds 77,000 or so clones; approximately 80% are singletons and the top ten take 0.45% to 0.65%. V was clipped by 0 bases and J by 0 bases, with 12 bases between them. The CDR3 extends over 16 amino acids. Looked up from germline, CDR1 is MNHEY and CDR2 is SVGAGI. To note about this clone: What it recognizes is unknown.

V usage is TRBV6-5 and J usage is TRBJ2-7; D uncertain. The sequenced sample was CD4+ or CD8+ T cells sorted from blood, obtained in a trial of the OX40 agonist ivuxolimab. This TCR derives from an adult with an advanced solid tumor such as melanoma, head and neck, liver or kidney cancer. The CDR3 DNA reads TGTGCCAGCAGTTACTCGATTCCTAAAGACTCCTACGAGCAGTACTTC. This sequence encodes CASSYSIPKDSYEQYF.